The TCR beta chain under discussion was sequenced for a study of molecular identifiers for immune sequencing clone quantification. In this sample, this clonotype turned up a few times. The target antigen is unknown. Whole-study results and caveats: Detecting spiked Jurkat TCR RNA from one cell among about 910,000 naive cells was reportedly possible. Under 1% of molecules in naive cells, but over 98% of effector molecules, belonged to clones above 20 RNA copies.

Isolation of naive CD8 T cells was achieved by sorting on a CD8+CD4-CCR7+CD45RA+ phenotype. V shed 11 bases and J shed 2 bases, with 9 bases lying between them. The CDR3 contains 11 residues. Germline-derived CDR1 and CDR2 are SNHLY and FYNNEI. Listed TCR primers, together with previously described methods, were used for the bulk TCR libraries. Each CDR3 protein is one row after TCRdb ran MiXCR on the PCR reads. Of 60,000 to 70,000 distinct CDR3 sequences listed, about a sixth are singletons. The specimen sequenced was naive CD8+ T cells from blood, with Jurkat cell RNA spiked in. Described subset: FACS-sorted CD8+CD4-CCR7+CD45RA+ naive T cells. This TCR derives from a human donor in good health. Some libraries in this study had Jurkat cell RNA spiked in. This chain links TRBV2 with TRBJ1-2, with D uncertain. CDR3 DNA sequence: TGTGCCTTTGACAAGAACTATGGCTACACCTTC. It specifies CAFDKNYGYTF. The whole variable domain, filled in from reference TRBV2 and TRBJ1-2, reads EPEVTQTPSHQVTQMGQEVILRCVPISNHLYFYWYRQILGQKVEFLVSFYNNEISEKSEIFDDQFSVERPDGSNFTLKIRSTKLEDSAMYFCAFDKNYGYTFGSGTRLTVV.